The 9 T cell receptor beta chains below come from one sample, sequenced in a study of T cell responses to AZD1222 COVID-19 vaccine (dated by TCRdb to the early 2020s). Library preparation employed the immunoSEQ multiplex PCR assay. Drawn from immuneACCESS, this table holds only the in-frame rearrangements with V and J called that TCRdb kept. Clones are partly lost; checked studies trace under half to an unresolved V gene and leave the rest unexplained. This sample is represented by around 180,000 clones; approximately 92% of them were singletons. Less than 11% of the sample rests with the top ten. What the time point label conveys for this sample: baseline before first vaccination. Sequences were derived from peripheral blood, sampled on day 0 of AZD1222 vaccination. The source of these receptors is an adult in good health.

This clone was seen a single time. The chain couples TRBV9 to TRBJ1-1; no reliable D call. V lost 3 bases and J lost 1, with 7 bases in between. Germline V gene data show CDR1 as SGDLS and CDR2 as YYNGEE. The CDR3 is made up of 13 amino acids. The CDR3 is CASSGTPNTEAFF. In DNA form, the CDR3 reads TGTGCCAGCAGCGGGACCCCGAACACTGAAGCTTTCTTT. The full variable domain, rest sourced from reference TRBV9 and TRBJ1-1, is DSGVTQTPKHLITATGQRVTLRCSPRSGDLSVYWYQQSLDQGLQFLIQYYNGEERAKGNILERFSAQQFPDLHSELNLSSLELGDSALYFCASSGTPNTEAFFGQGTRLTVV.

V is TRBV7-2 and J is TRBJ1-2, with D possibly TRBD1 on 6 matching bases. CDR3 length: 16 amino acids. Trimming took off 5 bases at V and 5 bases at J, with 21 bases between the two ends. In germline, CDR1 is SGHTA, CDR2 FQGNSA. CDR3 DNA sequence: TGTGCCAGCAGCCCCGGGACATCCATCCCTAGATATGGCTACACCTTC. Protein sequence: CASSPGTSIPRYGYTF. Looking up the rest from reference TRBV7-2 and TRBJ1-2 gives the full variable domain: GAGVSQSPSNKVTEKGKDVELRCDPISGHTALYWYRQSLGQGLEFLIYFQGNSAPDKSGLPSDRFSAERTGGSVSTLTIQRTQQEDSAVYLCASSPGTSIPRYGYTFGSGTRLTVV.

This rearrangement joins TRBV5-4 to TRBJ1-3; D is uncertain. The CDR3 length is 14 residues. V lost 0 bases, J lost 0 bases, and 4 bases lay in between. CDR1 and CDR2 (germline): SGHNT, YYREEE (reference sequence). Here the CDR3 reads CASSLGFSGNTIYF. The DNA of the CDR3 is TGTGCCAGCAGCTTGGGTTTCTCTGGAAACACCATATATTTT.

This chain uses TRBV6-2 or TRBV6-3 with TRBJ1-1, with D possibly matching TRBD1 (5 bases). This CDR3 contains 15 residues. CDR1 is MNHEY and CDR2 is SVGEGT in the germline V gene. The V gene lost 0 bases and the J gene lost 7 bases, with 15 bases spanning the gap. This CDR3 reads CASSYSFPGRGEAFF. The CDR3 DNA reads TGTGCCAGCAGTTACTCGTTCCCGGGGAGGGGTGAAGCTTTCTTT.

The chain employs TRBV4-2 and TRBJ1-2; no firm D call. Germline CDR1 LGHNA, CDR2 YNFKEQ. This CDR3 contains 12 residues. Deletions cut 3 bases from V and 6 bases from J, with 8 bases between. CDR3 protein: CASSQGYDGYTF. CDR3 coding DNA: TGTGCCAGCAGCCAGGGTTACGATGGCTACACCTTC.

The chain links TRBV27 to TRBJ2-7, with a possible D match to TRBD1 (5 bases). Germline CDR1 MNHEY, CDR2 SMNVEV (reference sequence). The CDR3 totals 14 residues. With 2 bases removed from V and 1 base from J, the gap between germline ends came to 9 bases. Here the CDR3 reads CASSLRGESYEQYF. CDR3 bases: TGTGCCAGCAGTTTAAGGGGCGAGTCCTACGAGCAGTACTTC.

This clone was seen only once. V and J are TRBV24-1 and TRBJ2-1; D ambiguous. Germline values: CDR1 KGHDR, CDR2 SFDVKD. Trimming took off 4 bases at V and 4 bases at J, with 13 bases between the two ends. The CDR3 covers 15 residues. The CDR3 loop reads CATSESGTGYNEQFF. The CDR3 DNA is TGTGCCACCAGTGAGTCTGGCACGGGTTACAATGAGCAGTTCTTC.

The chain links TRBV7-6 to TRBJ1-5; D not resolved. The CDR3 extends over 15 amino acids. The V gene's germline CDR1 is SGHVS and CDR2 FNYEAQ. With 5 bases removed from V and 3 bases from J, the gap between germline ends came to 14 bases. CDR3 loop: CASSPVSGDNQPQHF. CDR3 sequence (DNA): TGTGCCAGCAGCCCGGTTTCAGGAGACAATCAGCCCCAGCATTTT.

The J gene is TRBJ1-1, the V gene TRBV27, with D possibly TRBD1 on 5 matching bases. Trimming removed 6 bases at V and 6 bases at J, with 8 bases between. The length of the CDR3 is 11 residues. Germline loops: CDR1 MNHEY, CDR2 SMNVEV (reference sequence). As DNA, the CDR3 is TGTGCCAGCAGCGGGGGTGCTGAAGCTTTCTTT. It codes for CASSGGAEAFF.